These 7 T cell receptor beta chains share one sample of origin, sequenced in a study of blood T cells in healthy people across ages. A sample-barcoded 5' primer and a J-beta primer mix were used in a second PCR of roughly 6 to 11 cycles. TCRdb reprocessed the 5' RACE reads via MiXCR and lists one record per CDR3 protein. The sample lists over a million distinct CDR3 sequences, roughly 40% occurring once. What was sequenced was blood. The receptors were gathered from a woman aged 18-29 years in good health.

In this sample, this clonotype turned up a few times. V usage is TRBV29-1 and J usage is TRBJ2-4; perhaps TRBD1 as D (6 bases). Trimming took 5 bases from V and 8 from J, leaving 19 bases between them. The CDR3 totals 14 residues. Per germline, CDR1 SQVTM and CDR2 ANQGSEA. As DNA, the CDR3 is TGCAGCGTTAAATTTTTCAGGGGATTCGACATTCAGTACTTC. Encoded protein: CSVKFFRGFDIQYF.

The V gene is TRBV6-5, the J gene TRBJ2-1, with 10 bases that match TRBD2. Trimming cost V 6 bases and J 9 bases; bases outside gene matches: 14. Germline V gene lookup returns CDR1 MNHEY and CDR2 SVGAGI. The CDR3 length is 16 residues. The CDR3 region has the DNA TGTGCCAGCAGCTCTCGAACCCGACTAGCGGGCGGTGAGCAGTTCTTC. Its translation is CASSSRTRLAGGEQFF.

In its sample, this clonotype was seen a few times. This rearrangement joins TRBV14 to TRBJ1-4; D gene unclear. The germline V gene has CDR1 SGHDN and CDR2 FVKESK. Trimming removed 4 bases at V and 3 bases at J, with 21 bases between. This CDR3 is built from 18 residues. The chain's CDR3 is CASSLGGLYITANEKLFF. CDR3 coding DNA: TGTGCCAGCAGCCTAGGAGGCCTCTACATCACGGCTAATGAAAAACTGTTTTTT.

This rearrangement joins TRBV7-9 to TRBJ2-1, with D uncertain. The CDR3 has 13 amino acids. Looked up from germline, CDR1 is SEHNR and CDR2 is FQNEAQ (reference sequence). V was cut by 5 bases and J by 11 bases, with 16 bases left in between. The CDR3 loop reads CASSRISGNKQFF. In DNA, the CDR3 is TGTGCCAGCAGCAGAATCTCCGGAAATAAGCAGTTCTTC.

The J gene is TRBJ1-1, the V gene TRBV10-1; 8 bases are a match to TRBD1. This CDR3 has 14 amino acids. Germline trimming cut 8 bases from V and 3 bases from J; bases unmatched to any gene: 8. Germline V gene sequence: CDR1 WNHNN, CDR2 SYGVQD (reference sequence). This CDR3 reads CASRRDRGYTEAFF. The CDR3 bases are TGCGCCAGCCGTCGAGACAGGGGATACACTGAAGCTTTCTTT.

This clonotype was detected a few times. This rearrangement joins TRBV7-8 to TRBJ2-3, with 7 bases fitting TRBD2. Germline CDR1 reads SGHVS; CDR2 reads FQNEAQ. V shed 1 base, J shed 4 bases, and the junction held 11 bases outside the gene matches. The CDR3 contains 17 residues. CDR3 coding DNA: TGTGCCAGCAGCTTAGGGTGGCGGCGGGAGAACCCAGATACGCAGTATTTT. Its protein is CASSLGWRRENPDTQYF.

This clonotype was seen more than once but under ten times. This chain joins TRBV10-3 and TRBJ2-3; perhaps TRBD2 as D (6 bases). From germline, CDR1 is ENHRY and CDR2 SYGVKD. The germline V and J ends were trimmed by 4 bases and 4 bases, with 15 bases remaining between them. The CDR3 loop spans 15 amino acids. CDR3 residues: CAISATGLRSDTQYF. The DNA of the CDR3 is TGTGCCATCAGTGCCACGGGACTCAGGTCAGATACGCAGTATTTT.